Below are 6 T cell receptor beta chains sequenced from a single sample in a study of blood T cell repertoires in COVID-19. Libraries were prepared by immunoSEQ multiplex PCR; TCRdb keeps only in-frame clonotypes and omits some of them. Seen here are hundreds of thousands of clones, about 85% observed once, and the top ten hold about 14%. Source material: peripheral blood. The receptors stem from a human donor in a cohort sampled during active COVID-19.

V gene TRBV9 combines with J gene TRBJ1-2; TRBD1 is a possible D gene (5 bases). Trimming shortened V by 3 bases and J by 2 bases, and 11 bases separated the two germline ends. Per the germline V gene, CDR1 is SGDLS and CDR2 is YYNGEE. This CDR3 is built from 14 residues. DNA for the CDR3: TGTGCCAGCAGCGGTTTCAGGGAAAACTATGGCTACACCTTC. It is translated as CASSGFRENYGYTF.

V and J are TRBV6-2 or TRBV6-3 and TRBJ2-3; 9 nucleotides match TRBD2. From germline, CDR1 is MNHEY and CDR2 SVGEGT. J gave up 2 bases and V 2 bases, and 5 bases lay outside the gene matches. The CDR3 covers 16 residues. The chain's CDR3 is CASSYQSGRSTDTQYF. DNA of the CDR3: TGTGCCAGCAGTTACCAAAGCGGGAGGTCCACAGATACGCAGTATTTT.

V usage is TRBV5-1 and J usage is TRBJ1-4; 7 positions match TRBD1. The CDR3 contains 16 residues. From germline, CDR1 is SGHRS and CDR2 YFSETQ. Trimming removed 4 bases from V and 7 bases from J; junction bases left unmatched: 13. The CDR3 is CASSDPSTGLGEKLFF. In nucleotides, the CDR3 is TGCGCCAGCAGCGATCCGTCGACAGGGTTGGGTGAAAAACTGTTTTTT.

The chain employs TRBV7-2 and TRBJ2-3, with 12 bases aligning to TRBD2. Germline CDR1 reads SGHTA; CDR2 reads FQGNSA. J gave up 9 bases and V 4 bases, and 8 bases lay outside the gene matches. The CDR3 totals 15 residues. CDR3 sequence: CASSSLAGGGKTQYF. CDR3 nucleotide sequence: TGTGCCAGCAGCTCACTAGCGGGAGGAGGGAAAACGCAGTATTTT.

This chain links TRBV4-3 with TRBJ2-7, with D unresolved. Germline lookup yields CDR1 LGHNA and CDR2 YSLEER. The CDR3 is made up of 14 amino acids. The V and J ends lost 0 bases and 4 bases respectively, with 10 bases between them. The CDR3 protein is CASSQDYLLYEQYF. The CDR3 DNA is TGCGCCAGCAGCCAAGATTACCTACTATACGAGCAGTACTTC.

This clone has just one count. J is TRBJ2-7 and V is TRBV5-1; 7 nucleotides match TRBD2. This CDR3 has 14 amino acids. J was trimmed by 4 bases and V by 9 bases; bases with no gene match: 13. Germline CDR1 SGHRS, CDR2 YFSETQ. CDR3 amino acids: CATRTGTNIYEQYF. Here the CDR3 DNA reads TGCGCCACCCGGACCGGGACTAATATATACGAGCAGTACTTC.